The T cell receptor (beta chain) under discussion was sequenced for a study of T cell responses to AZD1222 COVID-19 vaccine. Timing groups of about 4 and about 12 weeks for second doses were pooled. Libraries were prepared by immunoSEQ multiplex PCR; TCRdb keeps only in-frame clonotypes and omits some of them. The top ten hold roughly 8.9% of the sample, which has about 130,000 clones, roughly nine tenths seen once. To note about this clone: Its antigen is undetermined.

Notes on the study in general: Seropositivity was recorded at baseline in only a handful of AZD1222 recipients. Donors were largely white British and mainly female; clonal diversity was possibly underestimated.

The CDR3 has 15 amino acids. The junction had 8 bases not matched to a gene; V was cut back by 4 bases and J by 6 bases. Germline V gene sequence: CDR1 LNHNV, CDR2 YYDKDF (reference sequence). The sample in question was peripheral blood, obtained 28 days after the second AZD1222 dose. The chain couples TRBV15 to TRBJ2-1, with 8 bases lining up with TRBD1. This TCR derives from an adult who received the AZD1222 COVID-19 vaccine. The CDR3, as DNA: TGTGCCACCAGCATGGGGCAGGGGGCTCTCAATGAGCAGTTCTTC. Protein: CATSMGQGALNEQFF.